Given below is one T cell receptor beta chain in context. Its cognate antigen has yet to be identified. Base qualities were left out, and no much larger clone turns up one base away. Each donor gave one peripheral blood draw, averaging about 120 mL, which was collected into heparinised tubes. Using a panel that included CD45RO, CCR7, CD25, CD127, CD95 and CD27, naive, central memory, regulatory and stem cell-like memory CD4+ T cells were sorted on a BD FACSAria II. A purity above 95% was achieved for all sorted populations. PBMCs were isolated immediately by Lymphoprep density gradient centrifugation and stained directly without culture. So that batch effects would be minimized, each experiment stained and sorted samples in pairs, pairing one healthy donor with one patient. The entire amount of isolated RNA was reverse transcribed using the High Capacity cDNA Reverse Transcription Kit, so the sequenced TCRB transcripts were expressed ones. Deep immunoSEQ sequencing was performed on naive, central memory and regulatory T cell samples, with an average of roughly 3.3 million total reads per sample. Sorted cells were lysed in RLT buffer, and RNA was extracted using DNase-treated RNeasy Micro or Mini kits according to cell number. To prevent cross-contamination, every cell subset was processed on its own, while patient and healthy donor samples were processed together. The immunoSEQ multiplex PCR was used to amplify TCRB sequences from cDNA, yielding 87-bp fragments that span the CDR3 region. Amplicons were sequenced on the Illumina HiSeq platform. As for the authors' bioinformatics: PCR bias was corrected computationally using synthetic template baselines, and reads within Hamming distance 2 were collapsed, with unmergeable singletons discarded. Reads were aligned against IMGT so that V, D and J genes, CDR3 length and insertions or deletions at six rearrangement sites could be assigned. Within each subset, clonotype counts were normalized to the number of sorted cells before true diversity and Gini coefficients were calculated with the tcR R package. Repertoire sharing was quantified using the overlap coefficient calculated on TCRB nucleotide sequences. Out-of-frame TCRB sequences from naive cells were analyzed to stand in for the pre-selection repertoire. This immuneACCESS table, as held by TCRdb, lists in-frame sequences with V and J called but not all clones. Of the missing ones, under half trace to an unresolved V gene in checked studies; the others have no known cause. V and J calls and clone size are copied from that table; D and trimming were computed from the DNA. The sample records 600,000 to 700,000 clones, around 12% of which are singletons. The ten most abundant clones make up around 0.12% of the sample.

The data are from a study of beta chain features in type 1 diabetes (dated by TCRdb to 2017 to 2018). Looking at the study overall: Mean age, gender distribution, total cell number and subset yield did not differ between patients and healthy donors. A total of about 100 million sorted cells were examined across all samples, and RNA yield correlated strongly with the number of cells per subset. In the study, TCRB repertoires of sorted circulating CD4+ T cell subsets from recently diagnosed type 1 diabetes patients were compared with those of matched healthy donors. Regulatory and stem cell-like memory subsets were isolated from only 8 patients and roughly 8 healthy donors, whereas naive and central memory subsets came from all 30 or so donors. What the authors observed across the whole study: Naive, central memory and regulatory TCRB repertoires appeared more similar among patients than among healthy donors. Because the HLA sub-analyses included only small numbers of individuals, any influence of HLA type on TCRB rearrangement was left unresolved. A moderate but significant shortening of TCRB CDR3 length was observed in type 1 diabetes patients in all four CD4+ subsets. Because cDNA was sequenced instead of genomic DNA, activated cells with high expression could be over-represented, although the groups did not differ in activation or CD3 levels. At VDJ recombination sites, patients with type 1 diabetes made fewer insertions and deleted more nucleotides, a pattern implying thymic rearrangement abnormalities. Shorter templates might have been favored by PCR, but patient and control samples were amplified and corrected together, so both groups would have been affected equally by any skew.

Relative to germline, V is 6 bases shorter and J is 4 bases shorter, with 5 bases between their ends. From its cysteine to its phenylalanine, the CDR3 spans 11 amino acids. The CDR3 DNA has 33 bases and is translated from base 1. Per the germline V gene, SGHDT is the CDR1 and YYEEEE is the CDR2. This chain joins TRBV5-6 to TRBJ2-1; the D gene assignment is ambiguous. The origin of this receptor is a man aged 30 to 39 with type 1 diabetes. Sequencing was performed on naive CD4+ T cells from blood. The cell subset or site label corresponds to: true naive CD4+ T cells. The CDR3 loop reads CASTTYNEQFF. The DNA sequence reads TGTGCCAGCACCACGTACAATGAGCAGTTCTTC.